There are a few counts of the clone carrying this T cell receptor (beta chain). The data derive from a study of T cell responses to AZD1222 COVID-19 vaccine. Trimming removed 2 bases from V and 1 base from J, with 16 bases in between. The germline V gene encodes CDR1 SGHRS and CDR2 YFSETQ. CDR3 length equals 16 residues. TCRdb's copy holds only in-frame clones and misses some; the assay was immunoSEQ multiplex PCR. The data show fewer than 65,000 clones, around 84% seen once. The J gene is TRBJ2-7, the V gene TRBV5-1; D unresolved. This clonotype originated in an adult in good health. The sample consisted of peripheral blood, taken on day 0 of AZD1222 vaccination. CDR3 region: CASSFGIPPSSYEQYF. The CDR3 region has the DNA TGCGCCAGCAGCTTCGGCATCCCGCCCTCTTCCTACGAGCAGTACTTC.